Sequencing of this TCR beta chain was carried out in a study of T cells after yellow fever vaccination. TCRdb called the 5' RACE reads again in MiXCR, with one record for every CDR3 protein. The data contain a few hundred thousand distinct CDR3 sequences, approximately 10% of them singletons. The length of the CDR3 is 14 residues. Germline V gene lookup returns CDR1 SGHRS and CDR2 YFSETQ. V was clipped by 1 base and J by 2 bases, with 6 bases between them. This clonotype was seen only a few times. Its specificity is not known. Overall study results and limits: A faster peak, day 5 versus 15, was reached by the weaker secondary response.

This chain joins TRBV5-1 and TRBJ2-2; the D is unclear. This clonotype was sampled from a man aged 18 to 35 who received the YFV17D yellow fever vaccine. The input for sequencing was CD4+ T cells sorted from PBMCs, taken 5 days after the yellow fever booster vaccination. The DNA of the CDR3 is TGCGCCAGCAGCTTGTTGGCCAACACCGGGGAGCTGTTTTTT. Translated: CASSLLANTGELFF.